This TCR beta chain was identified during a study of response to subunit inactivated influenza vaccine. Germline loops: CDR1 SGHVS, CDR2 FNYEAQ. Trimming pared 5 bases from V and 0 bases from J, leaving 14 bases between. This CDR3 is 16 amino acids long. One entry per CDR3 protein, called by TCRdb with MiXCR from the RT-PCR reads. The sample lists around 600,000 distinct CDR3 sequences, approximately 10% occurring once. These data also featured in a second study, about T cells expressing NK-cell markers. This second study notes: TCR beta cDNA was made by 5'RACE template switching with UMIs. Restriction of sorting to alpha-beta TCR T cells was accomplished in several experiments using an anti-gamma-delta TCR antibody. Dominant NKG2C+ clonotypes accounted for about 1.0-8% of CD8+ T cells in six or seven donors. Several donors likewise had their CD3+CD56-NKG2C+ fraction led by these clonotypes.

The chain uses TRBV7-6 and TRBJ2-1; either TRBD1 or TRBD2 may fit D (5 bases each). The sequencing here drew on PBMCs from blood, taken on the day of vaccination. The TCR comes from a man aged 45-65 years who received an inactivated influenza vaccine. CDR3 coding DNA: TGTGCCAGCAGCGGACTGACAGTCAGCTCCTACAATGAGCAGTTCTTC. Translation gives CASSGLTVSSYNEQFF. Using reference TRBV7-6 and TRBJ2-1 for the parts outside the CDR3, the full variable domain is GAGVSQSPRYKVTKRGQDVALRCDPISGHVSLYWYRQALGQGPEFLTYFNYEAQQDKSGLPNDRFSAERPEGSISTLTIQRTEQRDSAMYRCASSGLTVSSYNEQFFGPGTRLTVL.